These 32 T cell receptor beta chains came from one sample sequenced in a study of radiotherapy plus CTLA-4 blockade in lung cancer. Profiled with immunoSEQ multiplex PCR; TCRdb holds only in-frame clones, not every one. The data hold about 87,000 clones, with around nine tenths observed a single time. The sample consisted of peripheral blood, taken from a patient treated with radiotherapy plus ipilimumab. The receptors come from a human donor with non-small cell lung cancer that progressed on radiotherapy plus ipilimumab.

The chain employs TRBV6-5 and TRBJ1-1; maybe TRBD1 (5 bases). V was trimmed by 4 bases and J by 3 bases, leaving 12 bases between them. This CDR3 comprises 14 residues. The germline V gene has CDR1 MNHEY and CDR2 SVGAGI. DNA of the CDR3: TGTGCCAGCAGTTTGAATACAGGTTACACTGAAGCTTTCTTT. This translates into CASSLNTGYTEAFF.

The chain has TRBV25-1 and TRBJ1-2, with D tentatively TRBD1 (6 bases). Germline assignment: CDR1 MGHDK and CDR2 SYGVNS. Trimming cost V 4 bases and J 0 bases, with 15 bases left between them. There are 16 residues in the CDR3. This CDR3 is CASSGGTGHANYGYTF. DNA of the CDR3: TGTGCCAGCAGTGGGGGTACGGGACATGCTAACTATGGCTACACCTTC.

The J gene is TRBJ2-3, the V gene TRBV5-6; 7 bases fit TRBD1. Trimming cost V 2 bases and J 4 bases; bases outside gene matches: 7. There are 15 residues in the CDR3. Per germline, CDR1 SGHDT and CDR2 YYEEEE. CDR3 DNA sequence: TGTGCCAGCAGCTTTGCAGGGGGAGAAGCAGATACGCAGTATTTT. Translation gives CASSFAGGEADTQYF.

The V call is TRBV30, the J call TRBJ1-5; 10 bases map to TRBD1. After removal of 5 bases from V and 7 bases from J, the junction contained 5 bases not matched to a gene. The germline V gene encodes CDR1 GTSNPN and CDR2 SVGIG (reference sequence). This CDR3 is 13 amino acids long. CDR3 loop: CAWAGTGVQPQHF. The CDR3 nucleotides are TGTGCCTGGGCCGGGACAGGGGTGCAGCCCCAGCATTTT.

The chain recombines TRBV4-2 with TRBJ2-1; TRBD2 aligns across 9 bases. Germline CDR1 is LGHNA and CDR2 is YNFKEQ. There are 17 residues in the CDR3. The junction had 7 bases not matched to a gene; V was cut back by 0 bases and J by 4 bases. The chain's CDR3 is CASSQDRTAGGYNEQFF. DNA for the CDR3: TGTGCCAGCAGCCAAGACAGAACGGCGGGGGGGTACAATGAGCAGTTCTTC.

V gene TRBV5-6 combines with J gene TRBJ2-3; the D is unclear. Germline values: CDR1 SGHDT, CDR2 YYEEEE. CDR3 length equals 12 residues. Trimming cost V 4 bases and J 2 bases, with 5 bases left between them. The CDR3 is CASSIDTDTQYF. Here the CDR3 DNA reads TGTGCCAGCAGCATAGACACAGATACGCAGTATTTT.

This clone has a handful of counts. The V call is TRBV27, the J call TRBJ1-2; D is unclear. Germline V CDR1 and CDR2: MNHEY, SMNVEV (reference sequence). Trimming cost V 4 bases and J 6 bases, with 15 bases left between them. The CDR3 contains 14 residues. The CDR3 protein is CASSSSDVRNGYTF. As DNA, the CDR3 is TGTGCCAGCAGTTCCTCGGATGTTCGCAATGGCTACACCTTC.

A word on this clone: The identical CDR3 is also encoded by other nucleotide sequences in the sample. The genes are TRBV5-1 and TRBJ2-6, with D uncertain. Germline lookup yields CDR1 SGHRS and CDR2 YFSETQ. The ends were cut back, 0 bases at V and 1 base at J, with 5 bases in the middle. CDR3 length equals 15 residues. The CDR3: CASSLAGSGANVLTF. In DNA, the CDR3 is TGCGCCAGCAGCTTGGCCGGGTCTGGGGCCAACGTCCTGACTTTC.

In nucleotides, the CDR3 is TGTGCCAGCAGTTTGACGGAAAACTACGAGCAGTACTTC. This translates into CASSLTENYEQYF. This rearrangement joins TRBV2 to TRBJ2-7; unclear D gene. The CDR3 is made up of 13 amino acids. V was trimmed by 5 bases and J by 3 bases, leaving 11 bases between them. Per germline, CDR1 SNHLY and CDR2 FYNNEI.

J is TRBJ1-1 and V is TRBV5-1; unclear D gene. The CDR3 covers 13 residues. Germline assignment: CDR1 SGHRS and CDR2 YFSETQ. V gave up 2 bases and J gave up 3 bases, with 8 bases separating them. Here the CDR3 DNA reads TGCGCCAGCAGCTTCATCCAGGACACTGAAGCTTTCTTT. This codes for CASSFIQDTEAFF.

The rearrangement links TRBV5-4 to TRBJ2-2, with TRBD2 matching over 10 bases. Trimming took 3 bases from V and 2 from J; bases not matched to a gene: 7. This CDR3 region has 17 residues. Germline-derived CDR1 and CDR2 are SGHNT and YYREEE (reference sequence). The CDR3 sequence: CASSSSLAGGNTGELFF. The CDR3, as DNA: TGTGCCAGCAGCTCTTCCTTAGCGGGGGGAAACACCGGGGAGCTGTTTTTT. The full variable domain, with the rest looked up from reference TRBV5-4 and TRBJ2-2, is ETGVTQSPTHLIKTRGQQVTLRCSSQSGHNTVSWYQQALGQGPQFIFQYYREEENGRGNFPPRFSGLQFPNYSSELNVNALELDDSALYLCASSSSLAGGNTGELFFGEGSRLTVL.

This sequence joins TRBV7-9 and TRBJ1-5; D call uncertain. V was pared by 3 bases and J by 5 bases, with 5 bases between. CDR3 size: 12 residues. Per the germline V gene, CDR1 is SEHNR and CDR2 is FQNEAQ (reference sequence). The CDR3 sequence: CASSFRDQPQHF. In DNA form, the CDR3 reads TGTGCCAGCAGCTTTAGGGATCAGCCCCAGCATTTT. Combining the CDR3 with reference TRBV7-9 and TRBJ1-5 gives the whole variable domain DTGVSQNPRHKITKRGQNVTFRCDPISEHNRLYWYRQTLGQGPEFLTYFQNEAQLEKSRLLSDRFSAERPKGSFSTLEIQRTEQGDSAMYLCASSFRDQPQHFGDGTRLSIL.

This clone has only one observation. The chain uses TRBV7-2 and TRBJ1-6; D is perhaps TRBD1 (6 bases). V was clipped by 6 bases and J by 7 bases, with 16 bases between them. This CDR3 region has 15 residues. CDR1 is SGHTA and CDR2 is FQGNSA in the germline V gene. The CDR3 DNA follows: TGTGCCAGCAGACAAGACAGGTCTCGGAATTCACCCCTCCACTTT. This codes for CASRQDRSRNSPLHF.

The V gene is TRBV27, the J gene TRBJ2-2, with TRBD1 matching 11 bases. The CDR3 consists of 15 residues. V lost 7 bases, J lost 2 bases, and 3 bases stayed unmatched. The germline V gene has CDR1 MNHEY and CDR2 SMNVEV (reference sequence). The CDR3 nucleotides read TGTGCCAGCAAGGACAGGGGGCGTAACACCGGGGAGCTGTTTTTT. Its translation: CASKDRGRNTGELFF.

The rearrangement joins TRBV7-2 to TRBJ1-1; possible D gene TRBD1, 6 bases. The CDR3 contains 17 residues. CDR1 is SGHTA, CDR2 FQGNSA, per germline. V lost 0 bases to trimming and J lost 1 base, with 15 bases between them. CDR3 nucleotide sequence: TGTGCCAGCAGCTTAGCGTACAGGGCCGGCGGGAACACTGAAGCTTTCTTT. This gives the protein CASSLAYRAGGNTEAFF.

The V gene is TRBV18, the J gene TRBJ2-3; D gene uncertain. The CDR3 spans 15 residues. The germline CDR1 and CDR2 sequences are KGHSH and LQKENI. Deletions cut 2 bases from V and 10 bases from J, with 19 bases between. CDR3 in DNA: TGTGCCAGCTCACCAATTGGGCAGGCGACGGCTCCGCAGTATTTT. Translating it yields CASSPIGQATAPQYF.

Details on this clone: Sequence at one end of the junction differs from germline and may be a read error. V usage is TRBV6-6 and J usage is TRBJ1-1; 7 positions match TRBD1. The CDR3 has 16 residues. CDR1 and CDR2 (germline): MNHNY, SVGAGI (reference sequence). CDR3 region: CASSYGRQGLNAEAFF. CDR3 nucleotides: TGTGCCAGCAGTTACGGCAGACAGGGCTTGAACGCTGAAGCTTTCTTT.

This rearrangement joins TRBV7-2 to TRBJ2-7; TRBD1 matches 9 bases. J gave up 4 bases and V 4 bases, and 5 bases lay outside the gene matches. This CDR3 comprises 14 residues. Germline V gene sequence: CDR1 SGHTA, CDR2 FQGNSA. The CDR3 DNA is TGTGCCAGCAGCTCGGGGACAGGGCGGTACGAGCAGTACTTC. Its translation: CASSSGTGRYEQYF.

In nucleotides, the CDR3 is TGTGCCAGCAGCCTTACAGGGGAGGGGGGCTACACCTTC. Translating gives CASSLTGEGGYTF. The chain is built from TRBV4-2 and TRBJ1-2, with 7 bases that match TRBD1. Germline V gene sequence: CDR1 LGHNA, CDR2 YNFKEQ. This CDR3 has 13 residues. V shed 4 bases and J 8 bases; nucleotides not matched to a gene: 7.

The chain recombines TRBV7-9 with TRBJ2-2; D is ambiguous. Per the germline V gene, CDR1 is SEHNR and CDR2 is FQNEAQ (reference sequence). The V end lost 0 bases, the J end lost 8 bases, and 13 bases lay between the germline ends. The CDR3 has 15 residues. CDR3 region: CASSLAGSLGGELFF. The CDR3 coding sequence is TGTGCCAGCAGCTTAGCCGGCTCCCTAGGGGGGGAGCTGTTTTTT.

V gene TRBV29-1 combines with J gene TRBJ2-4; unclear D gene. This CDR3 spans 13 amino acids. V was clipped by 0 bases and J by 5 bases, with 8 bases between them. Germline CDR1 SQVTM, CDR2 ANQGSEA. The CDR3 region is CSVEEGTQNIQYF. CDR3 DNA: TGCAGCGTTGAAGAGGGAACTCAAAACATTCAGTACTTC.

The chain combines TRBV10-1 with TRBJ2-1; D not resolved. Trimming removed 2 bases at V and 0 bases at J, with 8 bases between. The germline CDR1 and CDR2 sequences are WNHNN and SYGVQD (reference sequence). This CDR3 is built from 15 residues. The CDR3 nucleotides read TGCGCCAGCAGTGAGGACCTTAGCTCCTACAATGAGCAGTTCTTC. It codes for CASSEDLSSYNEQFF.

Written as DNA, the CDR3 is TGTGCCAGCACACTTGGACAGGCGACCTACGAGCAGTACTTC. It encodes CASTLGQATYEQYF. The chain links TRBV28 to TRBJ2-7; 7 nucleotides agree with TRBD1. After removal of 7 bases from V and 2 bases from J, the junction contained 8 bases not matched to a gene. This CDR3 spans 14 amino acids. Germline-derived CDR1 and CDR2 are MDHEN and SYDVKM.

The chain couples TRBV19 to TRBJ1-4, with 9 bases matching TRBD1. The V gene end was trimmed by 5 bases and the J gene end by 5 bases; junction bases not matched to a gene: 3. Germline lookup yields CDR1 LNHDA and CDR2 SQIVND (reference sequence). This CDR3 has 14 residues. The CDR3, as DNA: TGTGCCAGTAGTTATGGACAGGGGAATGAAAAACTGTTTTTT. This gives the protein CASSYGQGNEKLFF. Drawing the rest from reference TRBV19 and TRBJ1-4, the complete variable domain is DGGITQSPKYLFRKEGQNVTLSCEQNLNHDAMYWYRQDPGQGLRLIYYSQIVNDFQKGDIAEGYSVSREKKESFPLTVTSAQKNPTAFYLCASSYGQGNEKLFFGSGTQLSVL.

The rearrangement links TRBV27 to TRBJ1-1; D gene uncertain. V lost 5 bases, J lost 3 bases, and 19 bases lay in between. From germline, CDR1 is MNHEY and CDR2 SMNVEV (reference sequence). The CDR3 runs 16 residues. The CDR3 protein is CASSLYDPRVYTEAFF. CDR3 bases: TGTGCCAGCAGTCTATATGACCCAAGGGTGTACACTGAAGCTTTCTTT.

This clone is a singleton in its sample. The chain is built from TRBV30 and TRBJ2-1; D assignment may be TRBD1 or TRBD2 (5 bases each). Germline V gene lookup returns CDR1 GTSNPN and CDR2 SVGIG (reference sequence). Trimming took 0 bases from V and 7 from J, leaving 13 bases between them. There are 14 residues in the CDR3. The CDR3 DNA follows: TGTGCCTGGAGTGTGGGAGACAGAGTAAATGAGCAGTTCTTC. Amino acid sequence: CAWSVGDRVNEQFF.

This chain joins TRBV2 and TRBJ1-2, with a weak D call TRBD1 (5 bases). This CDR3 has 16 amino acids. The V gene lost 6 bases and the J gene lost 0 bases, with 17 bases spanning the gap. Germline assignment: CDR1 SNHLY and CDR2 FYNNEI. CDR3 sequence (DNA): TGTGCCAGCAGGGCAGCCGAGACAGTAGCTAACTATGGCTACACCTTC. Translated, it gives CASRAAETVANYGYTF.

The V and J genes are TRBV5-1 and TRBJ2-3; D is perhaps TRBD2 (6 bases). V lost 3 bases to trimming and J lost 4 bases, with 12 bases between them. The CDR3 sequence is 14 residues long. Germline V gives CDR1 SGHRS, CDR2 YFSETQ. The CDR3 spells CASSSWVAADTQYF. CDR3 bases: TGCGCCAGCAGCTCCTGGGTAGCGGCAGATACGCAGTATTTT.

V and J are TRBV6-5 and TRBJ1-2, with a possible D match to TRBD1 (6 bases). The V and J ends lost 2 bases and 6 bases respectively, with 13 bases between them. This CDR3 region has 14 residues. Germline V CDR1 and CDR2: MNHEY, SVGAGI. For the CDR3, the DNA is TGTGCCAGCAGTTACACGAACAGGGAGCATGGCTACACCTTC. Translated, it gives CASSYTNREHGYTF.

This chain uses TRBV10-2 with TRBJ2-3, with 8 bases lining up with TRBD2. V was clipped by 8 bases and J by 4 bases; unmatched bases: 8. The germline V gene has CDR1 WSHSY and CDR2 SAAADI. This CDR3 is built from 14 residues. The CDR3 loop is CASGREVPSDTQYF. As DNA, the CDR3 is TGCGCCAGCGGGCGGGAGGTCCCGTCAGATACGCAGTATTTT.

This chain joins TRBV5-1 and TRBJ1-2; the match to TRBD1 covers 8 bases. Germline trimming cut 4 bases from V and 0 bases from J; bases unmatched to any gene: 5. The germline CDR1 and CDR2 sequences are SGHRS and YFSETQ. The CDR3 length is 15 residues. The CDR3 nucleotides are TGCGCCAGCAGCCAGGGACAGGCCTCTAACTATGGCTACACCTTC. It translates to CASSQGQASNYGYTF. Drawing the rest from reference TRBV5-1 and TRBJ1-2, the complete variable domain is KAGVTQTPRYLIKTRGQQVTLSCSPISGHRSVSWYQQTPGQGLQFLFEYFSETQRNKGNFPGRFSGRQFSNSRSEMNVSTLELGDSALYLCASSQGQASNYGYTFGSGTRLTVV.

The rearrangement uses TRBV4-3 and TRBJ2-7; 10 positions match TRBD1. CDR3 length equals 15 residues. V gave up 0 bases and J gave up 3 bases; unmatched junction bases: 2. Germline V gene sequence: CDR1 LGHNA, CDR2 YSLEER. This chain's CDR3 is CASSQDRDRGYEQYF. The CDR3 DNA is TGCGCCAGCAGCCAAGACCGGGACAGGGGCTACGAGCAGTACTTC.